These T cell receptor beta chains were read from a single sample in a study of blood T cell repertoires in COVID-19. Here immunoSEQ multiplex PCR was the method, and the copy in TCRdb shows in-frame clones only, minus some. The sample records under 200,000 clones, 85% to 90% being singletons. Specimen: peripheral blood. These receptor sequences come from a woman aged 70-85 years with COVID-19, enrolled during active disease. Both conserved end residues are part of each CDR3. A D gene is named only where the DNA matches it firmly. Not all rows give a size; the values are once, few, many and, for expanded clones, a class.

CDR3 protein: CASSEYNGGTYEQYF; CDR3 DNA: TGTGCCAGCAGTGAATATAATGGAGGAACCTACGAGCAGTACTTC; V gene: TRBV25-1; J gene: TRBJ2-7; clone size: .; D gene: .; CDR3 length: 15
CDR3 protein: CASSGLANEQYF; CDR3 DNA: TGTGCCAGCAGTGGTTTAGCAAACGAGCAGTACTTC; V gene: TRBV2; J gene: TRBJ2-7; clone size: .; D gene: .; CDR3 length: 12
CDR3 protein: CASTAGDHGSPLHF; CDR3 DNA: TGTGCCAGCACCGCAGGGGACCATGGATCACCCCTCCACTTT; V gene: TRBV6-5; J gene: TRBJ1-6; clone size: .; D gene: .; CDR3 length: 14
CDR3 protein: CASSLAQDYGYTF; CDR3 DNA: TGTGCCAGCAGTTTAGCACAGGACTATGGCTACACCTTC; V gene: TRBV28; J gene: TRBJ1-2; clone size: .; D gene: .; CDR3 length: 13
CDR3 protein: CASRNQLAGGQETQYF; CDR3 DNA: TGCGCCAGCAGAAACCAGCTAGCGGGGGGGCAAGAGACCCAGTACTTC; V gene: TRBV5-1; J gene: TRBJ2-5; clone size: .; D gene: TRBD2; CDR3 length: 16
CDR3 protein: CASSLGQGGEKLFF; CDR3 DNA: TGTGCCAGCAGCCTGGGACAGGGAGGGGAAAAACTGTTTTTT; V gene: TRBV27; J gene: TRBJ1-4; clone size: once; D gene: TRBD1; CDR3 length: 14
CDR3 protein: CASDPSTGINEQFF; CDR3 DNA: TGTGCCAGCGACCCCTCAACCGGGATCAATGAGCAGTTCTTC; V gene: TRBV6-6; J gene: TRBJ2-1; clone size: .; D gene: .; CDR3 length: 14
CDR3 protein: CASSLVGTGLGEQYF; CDR3 DNA: TGCGCCAGCAGCTTGGTCGGGACAGGGCTCGGAGAGCAGTACTTC; V gene: TRBV5-1; J gene: TRBJ2-7; clone size: .; D gene: TRBD1; CDR3 length: 15
CDR3 protein: CASRIGTASSYEQYF; CDR3 DNA: TGTGCCAGCAGAATCGGGACAGCAAGCTCCTACGAGCAGTACTTC; V gene: TRBV7-8; J gene: TRBJ2-7; clone size: .; D gene: TRBD1; CDR3 length: 15
CDR3 protein: CASSYFRGGDTGELFF; CDR3 DNA: TGTGCCAGCAGTTACTTTCGGGGGGGCGACACCGGGGAGCTGTTTTTT; V gene: TRBV6-5; J gene: TRBJ2-2; clone size: .; D gene: TRBD2; CDR3 length: 16
CDR3 protein: CASRPGRGSGTEAFF; CDR3 DNA: TGTGCCAGTAGGCCGGGGCGGGGTTCGGGTACTGAAGCTTTCTTT; V gene: TRBV19; J gene: TRBJ1-1; clone size: .; D gene: .; CDR3 length: 15
CDR3 protein: CATSDRGAGEAFF; CDR3 DNA: TGTGCCACCAGTGATCGGGGGGCGGGTGAAGCTTTCTTT; V gene: TRBV24-1; J gene: TRBJ1-1; clone size: .; D gene: .; CDR3 length: 13
CDR3 protein: CASSRKTGEGEKLFF; CDR3 DNA: TGTGCCAGCAGCAGGAAGACAGGGGAGGGTGAAAAACTGTTTTTT; V gene: TRBV7-2; J gene: TRBJ1-4; clone size: .; D gene: TRBD1; CDR3 length: 15
CDR3 protein: CASSIDRNYGYTF; CDR3 DNA: TGTGCCAGTAGTATAGACAGGAACTATGGCTACACCTTC; V gene: TRBV19; J gene: TRBJ1-2; clone size: .; D gene: .; CDR3 length: 13
CDR3 protein: CASSLDRGPGNTIYF; CDR3 DNA: TGTGCCAGCAGCTTAGATCGCGGTCCTGGAAACACCATATATTTT; V gene: TRBV11-2; J gene: TRBJ1-3; clone size: .; D gene: .; CDR3 length: 15
CDR3 protein: CASRWQGNTGELFF; CDR3 DNA: TGTGCCAGCAGATGGCAGGGGAACACCGGGGAGCTGTTTTTT; V gene: TRBV2; J gene: TRBJ2-2; clone size: .; D gene: .; CDR3 length: 14
CDR3 protein: CASNGVGYNEQFF; CDR3 DNA: TGTGCCAGCAACGGGGTGGGCTACAATGAGCAGTTCTTC; V gene: TRBV5-6; J gene: TRBJ2-1; clone size: .; D gene: .; CDR3 length: 13
CDR3 protein: CASSSNILASGYNEQFF; CDR3 DNA: TGCGCCAGCAGCTCCAATATACTAGCCTCTGGGTACAATGAGCAGTTCTTC; V gene: TRBV5-1; J gene: TRBJ2-1; clone size: .; D gene: .; CDR3 length: 17
CDR3 protein: CAISDGPSGRGF; CDR3 DNA: TGTGCCATCAGTGACGGCCCATCCGGAAGGGGCTTC; V gene: TRBV10-3; J gene: TRBJ2-7; clone size: .; D gene: .; CDR3 length: 12
CDR3 protein: CSASSGGNTEAFF; CDR3 DNA: TGCAGTGCTAGTTCAGGGGGGAACACTGAAGCTTTCTTT; V gene: TRBV20-1; J gene: TRBJ1-1; clone size: .; D gene: TRBD1; CDR3 length: 13
CDR3 protein: CASSQGGVETQYF; CDR3 DNA: TGTGCCAGCAGCCAAGGGGGGGTGGAGACCCAGTACTTC; V gene: TRBV3-1/TRBV3-2; J gene: TRBJ2-5; clone size: .; D gene: .; CDR3 length: 13
CDR3 protein: CASSLGGTVNQPQHF; CDR3 DNA: TGTGCCAGCAGCTTAGGCGGGACAGTCAATCAGCCCCAGCATTTT; V gene: TRBV7-2; J gene: TRBJ1-5; clone size: .; D gene: TRBD1; CDR3 length: 15